This is a list of T cell receptor beta chains from one sample in a study of blood T cells in healthy people across ages. One entry per CDR3 protein results from TCRdb running MiXCR on the 5' RACE reads. The sample lists approximately 780,000 distinct CDR3 sequences, roughly 26% occurring once. These data were likewise used in another study, on T cells of mothers and their children.

The sample consisted of blood. The receptors derive from a boy between 10 and 17 years old in good health. Both conserved end residues are trimmed from each CDR3.

>TRBV5-1
ASSFRDREGSPLH
>TRBV5-1
ASSPPGGLYGYT
>TRBV3-1
ASSQGGNEQF
>TRBV2
ASSIGIYEQY
>TRBV5-5
ASSLGPTASGNTIY
>TRBV14
ASRPTNTGELF
>TRBV19
ASSIETGRAYNEQF
>TRBV19
ASSPGLKLF
>TRBV9
ASSVSGDDEQY
>TRBV12-3/TRBV12-4
ASTPGGQETQY
>TRBV5-6
ASSLATGGAGELF
>TRBV28
ASSPPWGQGSVAKNIQY
>TRBV6-1
ASSEVEGLEQY
>TRBV29-1
SVDGGPGYT
>TRBV3-1
ASSQGQGANTEAF
>TRBV12-3/TRBV12-4
ASSSDSLYQPQH
>TRBV27
ASSISGGEEAQY
>TRBV29-1
SVLDGGRGNGYT
>TRBV7-9
ASSLETIQSYEQY
>TRBV5-5
ASSPEAPTDTQY
>TRBV13
ASSVEQAQPGEQY
>TRBV12-3/TRBV12-4
ASGKTYNEQF
>TRBV2
ASRVQTGGLNEQY
>TRBV7-2
ASSLVGGGRAKNIQY